This TCR beta chain was captured by sequencing in a study of blood T cell repertoires in COVID-19. Some clones are missing from TCRdb's copy, which holds only in-frame ones; the method was immunoSEQ multiplex PCR. The sample includes approximately 85,000 clones, about 81% of them seen just once. Germline CDR1 LNHDA, CDR2 SQIVND (reference sequence). V dropped 5 bases and J dropped 0 bases, with 11 bases sitting between them. The CDR3 is made up of 15 amino acids. The clonotype originates from a human donor in a cohort sampled during active COVID-19. V is TRBV19 and J is TRBJ1-5, with TRBD1 as a possible D gene (6 bases). Sequenced material: peripheral blood. The CDR3 nucleotides read TGTGCCAGTAGTGGGAGGGGGGGTAGCAATCAGCCCCAGCATTTT. Protein product: CASSGRGGSNQPQHF.